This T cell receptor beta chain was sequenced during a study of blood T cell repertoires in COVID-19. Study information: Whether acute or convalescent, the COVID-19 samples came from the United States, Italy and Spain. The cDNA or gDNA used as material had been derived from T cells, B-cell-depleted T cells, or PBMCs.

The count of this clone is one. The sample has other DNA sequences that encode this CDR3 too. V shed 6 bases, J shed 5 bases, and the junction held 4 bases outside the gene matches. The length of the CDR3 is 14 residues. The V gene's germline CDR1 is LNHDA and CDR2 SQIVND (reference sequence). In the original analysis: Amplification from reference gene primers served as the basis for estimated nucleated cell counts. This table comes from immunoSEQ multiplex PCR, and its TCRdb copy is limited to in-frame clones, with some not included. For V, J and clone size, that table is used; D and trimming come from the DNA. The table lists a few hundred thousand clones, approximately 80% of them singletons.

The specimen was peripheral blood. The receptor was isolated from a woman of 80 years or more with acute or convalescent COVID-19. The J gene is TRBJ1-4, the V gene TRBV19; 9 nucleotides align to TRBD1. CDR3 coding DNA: TGTGCCAGTAGGAGGGGACAGGGCAATGAAAAACTGTTTTTT. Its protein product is CASRRGQGNEKLFF. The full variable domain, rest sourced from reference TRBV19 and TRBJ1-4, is DGGITQSPKYLFRKEGQNVTLSCEQNLNHDAMYWYRQDPGQGLRLIYYSQIVNDFQKGDIAEGYSVSREKKESFPLTVTSAQKNPTAFYLCASRRGQGNEKLFFGSGTQLSVL.